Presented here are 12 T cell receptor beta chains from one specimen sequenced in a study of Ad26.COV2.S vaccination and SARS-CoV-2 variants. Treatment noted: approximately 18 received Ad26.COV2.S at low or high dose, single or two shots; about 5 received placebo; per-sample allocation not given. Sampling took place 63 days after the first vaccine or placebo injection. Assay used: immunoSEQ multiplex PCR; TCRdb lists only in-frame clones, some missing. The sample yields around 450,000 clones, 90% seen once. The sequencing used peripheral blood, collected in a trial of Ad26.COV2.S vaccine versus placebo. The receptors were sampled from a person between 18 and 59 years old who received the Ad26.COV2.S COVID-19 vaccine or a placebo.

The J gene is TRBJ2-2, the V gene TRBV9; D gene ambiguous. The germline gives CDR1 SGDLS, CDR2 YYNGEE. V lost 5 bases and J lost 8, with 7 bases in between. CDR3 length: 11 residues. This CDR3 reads CASRGGGELFF. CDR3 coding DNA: TGTGCCAGCAGAGGTGGAGGGGAGCTGTTTTTT.

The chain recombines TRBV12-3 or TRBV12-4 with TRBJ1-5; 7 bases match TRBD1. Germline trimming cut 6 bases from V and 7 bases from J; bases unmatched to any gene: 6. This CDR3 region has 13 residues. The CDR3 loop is CASRGQTVQPQHF. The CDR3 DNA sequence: TGTGCCAGCAGGGGACAGACGGTACAGCCCCAGCATTTT.

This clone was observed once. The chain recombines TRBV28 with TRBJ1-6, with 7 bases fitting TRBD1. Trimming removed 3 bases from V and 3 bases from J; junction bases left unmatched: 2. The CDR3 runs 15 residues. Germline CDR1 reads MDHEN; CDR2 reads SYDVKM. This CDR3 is CASSFRDSYNSPLHF. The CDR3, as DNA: TGTGCCAGCAGTTTCCGGGACAGCTATAATTCACCCCTCCACTTT.

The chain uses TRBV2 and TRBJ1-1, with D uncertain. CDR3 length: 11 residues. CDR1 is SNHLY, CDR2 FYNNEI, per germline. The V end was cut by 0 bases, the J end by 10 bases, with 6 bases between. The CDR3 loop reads CASSEAYVAFF. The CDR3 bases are TGTGCCAGCAGTGAAGCTTATGTAGCTTTCTTT.

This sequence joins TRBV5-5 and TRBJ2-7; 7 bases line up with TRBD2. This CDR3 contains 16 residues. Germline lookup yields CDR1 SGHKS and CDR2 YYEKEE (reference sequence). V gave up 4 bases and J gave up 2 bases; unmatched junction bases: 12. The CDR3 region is CASSISLAGDPYEQYF. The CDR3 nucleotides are TGTGCCAGCAGCATCTCCCTGGCGGGGGACCCCTACGAGCAGTACTTC.

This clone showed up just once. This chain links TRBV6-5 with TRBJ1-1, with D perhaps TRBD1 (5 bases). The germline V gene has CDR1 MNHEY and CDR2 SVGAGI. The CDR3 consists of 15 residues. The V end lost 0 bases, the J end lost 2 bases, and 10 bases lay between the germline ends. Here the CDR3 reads CASSYSDSLNTEAFF. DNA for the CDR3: TGTGCCAGCAGTTACTCAGACAGTTTAAACACTGAAGCTTTCTTT.

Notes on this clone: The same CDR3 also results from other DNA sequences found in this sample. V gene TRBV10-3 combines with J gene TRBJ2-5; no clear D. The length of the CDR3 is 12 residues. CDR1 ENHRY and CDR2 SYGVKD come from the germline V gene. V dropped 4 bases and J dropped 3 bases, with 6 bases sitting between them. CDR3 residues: CAISGGEETQYF. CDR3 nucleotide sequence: TGTGCCATCAGTGGTGGTGAAGAGACCCAGTACTTC.

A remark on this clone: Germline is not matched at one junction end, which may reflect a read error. The CDR3 DNA reads TGTGCCAGCAGCTTAGGCGGGGCTAGCTCCGACAATGAGCAGTTCTTC. Translated: CASSLGGASSDNEQFF. The chain employs TRBV7-8 and TRBJ2-1; D may be TRBD2 (6 bases). This CDR3 is 16 amino acids long. Germline-derived CDR1 and CDR2 are SGHVS and FQNEAQ.

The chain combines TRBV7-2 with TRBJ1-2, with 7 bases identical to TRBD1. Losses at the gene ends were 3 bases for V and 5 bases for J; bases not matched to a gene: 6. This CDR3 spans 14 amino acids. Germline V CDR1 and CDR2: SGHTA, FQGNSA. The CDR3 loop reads CASSFARDSYGYTF. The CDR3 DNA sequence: TGTGCCAGCAGCTTCGCCCGGGACAGTTATGGCTACACCTTC.

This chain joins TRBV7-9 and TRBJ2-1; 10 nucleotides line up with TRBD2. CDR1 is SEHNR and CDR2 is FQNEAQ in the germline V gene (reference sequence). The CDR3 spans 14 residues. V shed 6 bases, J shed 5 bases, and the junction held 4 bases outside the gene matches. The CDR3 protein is CASSHTSGDNEQFF. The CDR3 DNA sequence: TGTGCCAGCAGTCATACTAGCGGGGACAATGAGCAGTTCTTC.

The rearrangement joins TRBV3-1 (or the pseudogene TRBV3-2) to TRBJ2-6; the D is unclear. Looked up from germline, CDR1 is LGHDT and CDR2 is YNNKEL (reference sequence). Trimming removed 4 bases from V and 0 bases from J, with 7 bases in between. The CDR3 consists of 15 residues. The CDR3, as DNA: TGTGCCAGCAGCCTACAGCCCTCTGGGGCCAACGTCCTGACTTTC. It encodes CASSLQPSGANVLTF.

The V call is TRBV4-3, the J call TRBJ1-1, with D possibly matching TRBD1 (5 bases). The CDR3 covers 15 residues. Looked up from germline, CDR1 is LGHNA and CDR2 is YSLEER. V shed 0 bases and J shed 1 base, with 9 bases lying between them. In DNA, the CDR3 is TGCGCCAGCAGCCAAGAGGGCCAGGGGAACACTGAAGCTTTCTTT. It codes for CASSQEGQGNTEAFF.